The next 21 T cell receptor beta chains were all read from a single sample in a study of CXCR3-negative and CXCR3-positive naive CD8 T cells. Study results and limitations: A higher hydrophobicity marked the TRB CDR3s of CXCR3-positive naive cells versus CXCR3-negative naive cells.

These receptors have no identified antigens. Carrying UMI labels, the TRB cDNA libraries were prepared through 5' RACE. TCRdb derives one entry per CDR3 protein from the 5' RACE reads, leaving out DNA. The sample table sets out 95,000 to 100,000 distinct CDR3 sequences. The sequencing sample was made of naive CXCR3+ CD8+ T cells from blood. Subset of the sample: CD45RO-CCR7+CD27+CD95- naive CD8+ T cells expressing CXCR3 (TNR3+). The receptors originated from a human donor in good health. Some clones in this sample may be carry-over from other donors' samples.

The V and J genes are TRBV6-4 and TRBJ2-1. Germline assignment: CDR1 MRHNA and CDR2 SNTAGT. CDR3 length: 14 amino acids. CDR3: CASSDGLAVNEQFF.

The genes are TRBV6-6 and TRBJ1-4. Germline assignment: CDR1 MNHNY and CDR2 SVGAGI (reference sequence). The CDR3 covers 15 residues. CDR3 sequence: CASSYSMGMNEKLFF.

V is TRBV7-2 and J is TRBJ2-3; as DNA is missing, the TRBD2 call by TCRdb cannot be tested. The CDR3 length is 16 residues. Germline loops: CDR1 SGHTA, CDR2 FQGNSA. CDR3 sequence reads: CASSPRLAGHTDTQYF.

The chain recombines TRBV6-4 with TRBJ2-7; the TRBD1 assignment by TCRdb is unverifiable without DNA. The germline V gene has CDR1 MRHNA and CDR2 SNTAGT. The length of the CDR3 is 14 residues. The CDR3 here is CASSDSGGSIEQYF.

The V and J genes are TRBV20-1 and TRBJ1-2; TCRdb's D gene call, TRBD1, goes unchecked for lack of DNA. Germline values: CDR1 DFQATT, CDR2 SNEGSKA (reference sequence). CDR3 length: 13 amino acids. The CDR3: CSARGLQGDGYTF.

The chain links TRBV7-9 to TRBJ1-1. The germline CDR1 and CDR2 sequences are SEHNR and FQNEAQ (reference sequence). This CDR3 is built from 13 residues. The CDR3 loop reads CASSPIGEEEAFF.

The chain recombines TRBV5-1 with TRBJ2-7; TCRdb designates TRBD1, a call that cannot be tested without DNA. Looked up from germline, CDR1 is SGHRS and CDR2 is YFSETQ. The CDR3 consists of 14 residues. CDR3: CASSLRDGAYEQYF. Full variable domain (remainder filled in from reference TRBV5-1 and TRBJ2-7): KAGVTQTPRYLIKTRGQQVTLSCSPISGHRSVSWYQQTPGQGLQFLFEYFSETQRNKGNFPGRFSGRQFSNSRSEMNVSTLELGDSALYLCASSLRDGAYEQYFGPGTRLTVT.

The chain is built from TRBV3-1 and TRBJ1-2; the D gene TCRdb calls, TRBD1, cannot be checked with no DNA. Germline V gene lookup returns CDR1 LGHDT and CDR2 YNNKEL (reference sequence). CDR3 length equals 17 residues. This CDR3 is CASSHASLQGSNYGYTF.

V usage is TRBV4-3 and J usage is TRBJ2-7. The CDR3 totals 14 residues. Germline CDR1 is LGHNA and CDR2 is YSLEER. The CDR3 sequence is CASSQDWRTYEQYF.

The rearrangement links TRBV20-1 to TRBJ2-7; TCRdb gives TRBD1 as the D gene, but with no DNA this cannot be confirmed. Looked up from germline, CDR1 is DFQATT and CDR2 is SNEGSKA (reference sequence). This CDR3 spans 14 amino acids. CDR3 region: CSASPGGSGYEQYF.

This chain links TRBV14 with TRBJ2-3; TCRdb calls TRBD1, which cannot be checked without DNA. Germline CDR1 is SGHDN and CDR2 is FVKESK. There are 17 residues in the CDR3. CDR3 region: CASSPQQGPYTQDTQYF.

The V gene is TRBV4-3, the J gene TRBJ2-5; TCRdb gives TRBD2 as the D gene, but with no DNA this cannot be confirmed. CDR1 and CDR2 (germline): LGHNA, YSLEER. There are 14 residues in the CDR3. CDR3 sequence reads: CASSQDRRAETQYF.

This chain connects TRBV20-1 to TRBJ2-3; TCRdb indicates TRBD1, and absent DNA this call remains unverified. The CDR3 is made up of 20 amino acids. Germline assignment: CDR1 DFQATT and CDR2 SNEGSKA (reference sequence). The CDR3 loop is CSARDPTRSSWGVPTDTQYF.

The genes are TRBV15 and TRBJ1-5; TCRdb outputs TRBD1, but without DNA this stays unchecked. CDR3 length: 15 residues. Germline loops: CDR1 LNHNV, CDR2 YYDKDF (reference sequence). CDR3 in amino acids: CATSRDRGLRVDQHF.

The CDR3 loop is CASSLKDTAHIGQPQHF. V gene TRBV5-1 combines with J gene TRBJ1-5. CDR1 is SGHRS and CDR2 is YFSETQ in the germline V gene. This CDR3 spans 17 amino acids.

The rearrangement joins TRBV7-7 to TRBJ1-4; there is no DNA to check the TCRdb D call of TRBD1. This CDR3 is 13 amino acids long. Germline V gene lookup returns CDR1 SSHAT and CDR2 FNYEAQ (reference sequence). CDR3 sequence: CASSPRPGEKLFF.

J is TRBJ2-7 and V is TRBV29-1; TCRdb's assignment of TRBD1 cannot be checked, as there is no DNA. This CDR3 comprises 13 residues. Germline CDR1 SQVTM, CDR2 ANQGSEA. CDR3 sequence reads: CSARGQGAYEQYF.

The chain uses TRBV28 and TRBJ2-5; lacking DNA, the TRBD1 call made by TCRdb goes unchecked. From germline, CDR1 is MDHEN and CDR2 SYDVKM. This CDR3 region has 15 residues. CDR3 loop: CASSPHRGLNETQYF.

The rearrangement links TRBV9 to TRBJ2-2; the D call of TRBD1 rests on TCRdb alone, since no DNA is present to check it. The CDR3 runs 15 residues. Germline CDR1 and CDR2: SGDLS and YYNGEE. The CDR3 reads CASTGTGPYTGELFF. Full variable domain (remainder filled in from reference TRBV9 and TRBJ2-2): DSGVTQTPKHLITATGQRVTLRCSPRSGDLSVYWYQQSLDQGLQFLIQYYNGEERAKGNILERFSAQQFPDLHSELNLSSLELGDSALYFCASTGTGPYTGELFFGEGSRLTVL.

The chain recombines TRBV9 with TRBJ1-1; TCRdb proposes TRBD1, but this gene call is untestable without DNA. This CDR3 is built from 14 residues. The germline gives CDR1 SGDLS, CDR2 YYNGEE. CDR3 loop: CASSVPGGDTEAFF.

The chain links TRBV4-3 to TRBJ2-3; with no DNA, the TCRdb D assignment of TRBD2 cannot be verified. Looked up from germline, CDR1 is LGHNA and CDR2 is YSLEER. There are 15 residues in the CDR3. The CDR3 reads CASRGLAGDTDTQYF.